This note documents a single TCR beta chain sequence. This sample stems from a study of blood T cell repertoires in COVID-19. Across the study: Acute-phase and convalescent COVID-19 samples originated in the United States, Italy and Spain.

Libraries were prepared by immunoSEQ multiplex PCR; TCRdb keeps only in-frame clonotypes and omits some of them. The table includes roughly 59,000 clones, about 72% detected once. CDR3 length: 14 amino acids. Per the germline V gene, CDR1 is LGHNA and CDR2 is YNFKEQ. The J segment lost 5 bases and the V segment lost 6 bases, leaving 9 bases of the junction unmatched. The sequence derives from a man of 80 years or more with acute or convalescent COVID-19. Sequencing used peripheral blood. The chain has TRBV4-2 and TRBJ1-1; TRBD1 agrees at 7 bases. For the CDR3, the DNA is TGTGCCAGCAGACCGGGACAGTCAAGTACTGAAGCTTTCTTT. Its translation is CASRPGQSSTEAFF.